Below, 24 T cell receptor beta chains from the same sample are listed, as sequenced in a study of blood T cell repertoires in COVID-19. Measured with immunoSEQ multiplex PCR; TCRdb has only the in-frame clones, and not every one. The data contain 90,000 to 120,000 clones, 85% to 90% of them seen just once; the ten biggest clones take up roughly 15%. Source material: peripheral blood. The receptors were gathered from a man between 45 and 60 years old with acute or convalescent COVID-19.

This chain joins TRBV7-2 and TRBJ2-7, with 10 bases aligning to TRBD2. The junction had 2 bases not matched to a gene; V was cut back by 0 bases and J by 3 bases. The germline V gene has CDR1 SGHTA and CDR2 FQGNSA. The length of the CDR3 is 15 residues. The CDR3, as DNA: TGTGCCAGCAGCTTAGCCTTAGCGGGAGGCTACGAGCAGTACTTC. Amino acid sequence: CASSLALAGGYEQYF.

The chain joins TRBV5-1 to TRBJ2-3; D possibly corresponds to TRBD2 (6 bases). The germline gives CDR1 SGHRS, CDR2 YFSETQ. The CDR3 sequence is 16 residues long. Trimming removed 4 bases at V and 1 base at J, with 16 bases between. CDR3 sequence reads: CASSARAGRGTDTQYF. In nucleotides, the CDR3 is TGCGCCAGCAGCGCGAGAGCCGGGAGAGGCACAGATACGCAGTATTTT.

V usage is TRBV28 and J usage is TRBJ2-7, with TRBD1 matching over 10 bases. CDR3 length: 15 amino acids. Unmatched junction bases numbered 2, after V lost 3 bases and J lost 0 bases. Germline loops: CDR1 MDHEN, CDR2 SYDVKM. CDR3 sequence (DNA): TGTGCCAGCAGTTTGGGGACAGGGGCCTCCTACGAGCAGTACTTC. Its protein product is CASSLGTGASYEQYF.

This chain connects TRBV27 to TRBJ1-5; a weak D match, TRBD1 (6 bases). Deletions cut 4 bases from V and 16 bases from J, with 17 bases between. This CDR3 is built from 12 residues. Looked up from germline, CDR1 is MNHEY and CDR2 is SMNVEV (reference sequence). Written as DNA, the CDR3 is TGTGCCAGCAGTTCGGGCGGCAGGGGAGTACATTTT. It is translated as CASSSGGRGVHF.

This sequence joins TRBV6-5 and TRBJ2-3; a possible D gene is TRBD1 (5 bases). Deletions cut 6 bases from V and 2 bases from J, with 15 bases between. CDR1 is MNHEY and CDR2 is SVGAGI in the germline V gene. This CDR3 has 15 amino acids. The CDR3 reads CASSDDRFYTDTQYF. In DNA, the CDR3 is TGTGCCAGCAGCGACGACAGATTTTACACAGATACGCAGTATTTT.

The chain has TRBV2 and TRBJ2-2; D possibly corresponds to TRBD1 (7 bases). Trimming stripped 4 bases from V and 5 bases from J, with 17 bases between. This CDR3 contains 16 residues. CDR1 is SNHLY and CDR2 is FYNNEI in the germline V gene. This CDR3 is CASSGERQGGTGELFF. The CDR3 bases are TGTGCCAGCAGTGGAGAAAGACAGGGAGGAACCGGGGAGCTGTTTTTT.

The rearrangement links TRBV12-3 or TRBV12-4 to TRBJ2-1, with a possible D match to TRBD1 (6 bases). CDR3 size: 12 residues. V dropped 7 bases and J dropped 6 bases, with 10 bases sitting between them. CDR3 bases: TGTGCCAGCACCCAGGGGCTCAATGAGCAGTTCTTC. Translated, it gives CASTQGLNEQFF.

The J gene is TRBJ2-7, the V gene TRBV19; the D gene is possibly TRBD1 (6 bases). The CDR3 runs to 14 residues. The V gene's germline CDR1 is LNHDA and CDR2 SQIVND (reference sequence). The ends were cut back, 1 base at V and 2 bases at J, with 9 bases in the middle. Here the CDR3 reads CASSIGDIAYEQYF. The CDR3 bases are TGTGCCAGTAGTATAGGGGACATAGCCTACGAGCAGTACTTC.

CDR3 sequence: CASREPGQSTEAFF. The CDR3 DNA reads as TGTGCCAGTAGGGAACCGGGACAGTCGACTGAAGCTTTCTTT. V gene TRBV19 combines with J gene TRBJ1-1, with TRBD1 matching over 7 bases. This CDR3 has 14 residues. The V gene end was trimmed by 6 bases and the J gene end by 5 bases; junction bases not matched to a gene: 9. CDR1 and CDR2 (germline): LNHDA, SQIVND (reference sequence).

This clone came up a few times. The chain has TRBV10-3 and TRBJ1-1; no reliable D call. Germline V gene lookup returns CDR1 ENHRY and CDR2 SYGVKD. The ends were cut back, 10 bases at V and 1 base at J, with 13 bases in the middle. There are 13 residues in the CDR3. The CDR3 reads CATARETNTEAFF. CDR3 nucleotides: TGTGCCACCGCCCGGGAGACGAACACTGAAGCTTTCTTT.

This sequence joins TRBV5-8 and TRBJ1-2; the D gene is possibly TRBD1 (6 bases). V was cut by 0 bases and J by 5 bases, with 17 bases left in between. Germline V CDR1 and CDR2: SGHTS, YDEGEE. The CDR3 is made up of 16 amino acids. The CDR3 sequence: CASSLALRRGGYGYTF. The CDR3 bases are TGTGCCAGCAGCTTGGCCCTCAGGAGGGGGGGATATGGCTACACCTTC.

This clone occurred a few times. This chain uses TRBV5-6 with TRBJ2-1; D is possibly TRBD1 (5 bases). The CDR3 is 15 residues long. Trimming cost V 5 bases and J 0 bases, with 12 bases left between them. Germline CDR1 is SGHDT and CDR2 is YYEEEE. CDR3 DNA: TGTGCCAGCAGTCCCAGGGTTTACTCCTACAATGAGCAGTTCTTC. Protein product: CASSPRVYSYNEQFF.

This CDR3 is CASSLRRGAVNSPLHF. Here the CDR3 DNA reads TGTGCCAGCAGTTTAAGGCGGGGGGCGGTGAATTCACCCCTCCACTTT. The chain recombines TRBV28 with TRBJ1-6; a weak D match, TRBD1 (6 bases). Germline CDR1 reads MDHEN; CDR2 reads SYDVKM. CDR3 size: 16 residues. Trimming cost V 2 bases and J 7 bases, with 15 bases left between them.

This rearrangement joins TRBV2 to TRBJ2-7; D is possibly TRBD2 (6 bases). This CDR3 spans 13 amino acids. In germline, CDR1 is SNHLY, CDR2 FYNNEI. The V and J ends lost 6 bases and 6 bases respectively, with 15 bases between them. The CDR3: CASRDLWGGEQYF. CDR3 nucleotide sequence: TGTGCCAGCAGAGACCTATGGGGAGGCGAGCAGTACTTC.

The chain uses TRBV19 and TRBJ2-6; 7 bases map to TRBD1. Losses at the gene ends were 4 bases for V and 0 bases for J; bases not matched to a gene: 6. CDR1 is LNHDA and CDR2 is SQIVND in the germline V gene (reference sequence). The CDR3 runs 17 residues. CDR3 in DNA: TGTGCCAGTAGTAGCCGGGACAGAATCTCTGGGGCCAACGTCCTGACTTTC. Amino acid sequence: CASSSRDRISGANVLTF.

The chain recombines TRBV7-9 with TRBJ2-7, with TRBD1 identical over 11 bases. The germline V gene encodes CDR1 SEHNR and CDR2 FQNEAQ (reference sequence). This CDR3 spans 15 amino acids. V gave up 6 bases and J gave up 3 bases; unmatched junction bases: 7. Written as DNA, the CDR3 is TGTGCCAGCAGTAATCGGGACAGGGGGATCTACGAGCAGTACTTC. It translates to CASSNRDRGIYEQYF. Full variable domain (rest looked up from reference TRBV7-9 and TRBJ2-7): DTGVSQNPRHKITKRGQNVTFRCDPISEHNRLYWYRQTLGQGPEFLTYFQNEAQLEKSRLLSDRFSAERPKGSFSTLEIQRTEQGDSAMYLCASSNRDRGIYEQYFGPGTRLTVT.

V usage is TRBV9 and J usage is TRBJ2-5; the D is unclear. Germline V CDR1 and CDR2: SGDLS, YYNGEE. Trimming took off 4 bases at V and 3 bases at J, with 10 bases between the two ends. There are 13 residues in the CDR3. The CDR3 loop is CASSLYDKETQYF. CDR3 sequence (DNA): TGTGCCAGCAGCCTCTATGATAAAGAGACCCAGTACTTC.

The chain joins TRBV29-1 to TRBJ1-1; 9 nucleotides match TRBD1. The CDR3 runs to 12 residues. The V segment lost 6 bases and the J segment 4 bases; nucleotides outside the gene matches: 3. Germline V CDR1 and CDR2: SQVTM, ANQGSEA. The CDR3 DNA reads TGCAGCGTAATACAGGGGGCCACTGAAGCTTTCTTT. As protein: CSVIQGATEAFF.

This clone was seen once. The chain recombines TRBV10-1 with TRBJ1-5; D unclear. This CDR3 region has 13 residues. Per the germline V gene, CDR1 is WNHNN and CDR2 is SYGVQD (reference sequence). The ends were cut back, 6 bases at V and 9 bases at J, with 15 bases in the middle. This CDR3 reads CASSAHGSTPQHF. Here the CDR3 DNA reads TGCGCCAGCAGCGCACACGGGTCTACGCCCCAGCATTTT.

The chain carries TRBV5-1 and TRBJ2-2; 7 bases fit TRBD1. This CDR3 comprises 15 residues. The germline V gene encodes CDR1 SGHRS and CDR2 YFSETQ. V dropped 0 bases and J dropped 4; count of bases not matched to a gene: 3. CDR3 amino acids: CASSLGQGITGELFF. The CDR3 DNA sequence: TGCGCCAGCAGCTTGGGACAGGGCATCACCGGGGAGCTGTTTTTT. Using reference TRBV5-1 and TRBJ2-2 for the parts outside the CDR3, the full variable domain is KAGVTQTPRYLIKTRGQQVTLSCSPISGHRSVSWYQQTPGQGLQFLFEYFSETQRNKGNFPGRFSGRQFSNSRSEMNVSTLELGDSALYLCASSLGQGITGELFFGEGSRLTVL.

The V call is TRBV6-2 or TRBV6-3, the J call TRBJ1-2; D possibly corresponds to TRBD1 (6 bases). This CDR3 region has 15 residues. The germline V gene has CDR1 MNHEY and CDR2 SVGEGT. V lost 5 bases and J 3 bases, leaving 16 bases between the germline ends. This CDR3 is CASSNTERGHYGYTF. The CDR3 DNA is TGTGCCAGCAGTAACACGGAGCGGGGGCACTATGGCTACACCTTC.

This chain links TRBV3-1 (or the pseudogene TRBV3-2) with TRBJ2-7; no reliable D call. V was cut by 0 bases and J by 4 bases, with 13 bases left in between. Germline V gene sequence: CDR1 LGHDT, CDR2 YNNKEL (reference sequence). This CDR3 has 15 amino acids. This CDR3 reads CASSQESDKTYEQYF. The CDR3 nucleotides read TGTGCCAGCAGCCAAGAGTCAGACAAGACGTACGAGCAGTACTTC.

The sample holds a few counts of this clone. The chain carries TRBV5-4 and TRBJ2-7; 8 bases are a match to TRBD1. Losses at the gene ends were 4 bases for V and 4 bases for J; bases not matched to a gene: 7. The germline CDR1 and CDR2 sequences are SGHNT and YYREEE (reference sequence). The CDR3 consists of 14 residues. CDR3 residues: CASSKGQGKYEQYF. For the CDR3, the DNA is TGTGCCAGCAGCAAAGGACAGGGAAAGTACGAGCAGTACTTC.

The chain has TRBV2 and TRBJ1-5, with 9 bases aligning to TRBD1. This CDR3 has 15 amino acids. After removal of 5 bases from V and 6 bases from J, the junction contained 8 bases not matched to a gene. From germline, CDR1 is SNHLY and CDR2 FYNNEI. CDR3 DNA sequence: TGTGCCAGCAGTCAATCACAGGGGGCAGGTCAGCCCCAGCATTTT. It specifies CASSQSQGAGQPQHF.